Shown below are 5 T cell receptor beta chains from a single sample sequenced in a study of OX40 agonist ivuxolimab in advanced cancers. Some clones are missing from TCRdb's copy, which holds only in-frame ones; the method was immunoSEQ multiplex PCR. The sample yields tens of thousands of clones, around 83% seen once. Source: CD4+ or CD8+ T cells sorted from blood, taken in a trial of the OX40 agonist ivuxolimab. The source is an adult with an advanced solid tumor such as melanoma, head and neck, liver or kidney cancer.

The genes are TRBV10-3 and TRBJ2-7; TRBD1 matches at 9 bases. The V and J ends lost 7 bases and 5 bases, in that order; junction bases with no gene match: 9. This CDR3 is built from 14 residues. Germline V gene lookup returns CDR1 ENHRY and CDR2 SYGVKD. This CDR3 is CAIKETDRGHEQYF. The CDR3, as DNA: TGTGCCATCAAGGAGACGGACAGGGGCCACGAGCAGTACTTC.

The rearrangement links TRBV19 to TRBJ1-6; D is unresolved. This CDR3 comprises 13 residues. Germline V gene lookup returns CDR1 LNHDA and CDR2 SQIVND (reference sequence). The germline V and J ends were trimmed by 5 bases and 13 bases, with 15 bases remaining between them. The DNA of the CDR3 is TGTGCCAGTAGTGGGGAGGGTGGACCCCCCCTCCACTTT. Protein: CASSGEGGPPLHF.

This chain joins TRBV9 and TRBJ2-1, with no clear D. The CDR3 is 16 amino acids. The V gene lost 4 bases and the J gene lost 2 bases, with 16 bases spanning the gap. Germline loops: CDR1 SGDLS, CDR2 YYNGEE. CDR3 sequence (DNA): TGTGCCAGCAGCATGTTTCAAGAGGCCCCCTACAATGAGCAGTTCTTC. Residues: CASSMFQEAPYNEQFF.

The chain is built from TRBV19 and TRBJ2-7; 8 nucleotides align to TRBD2. Germline V gene lookup returns CDR1 LNHDA and CDR2 SQIVND (reference sequence). The CDR3 has 14 amino acids. Trimming took 3 bases from V and 6 from J; bases not matched to a gene: 7. In nucleotides, the CDR3 is TGTGCCAGTAGTATGGCGGGGGGCTCGGGCGAGCAGTACTTC. It codes for CASSMAGGSGEQYF.

The chain joins TRBV28 to TRBJ1-1, with D possibly matching TRBD1 (5 bases). The V end was cut by 3 bases, the J end by 3 bases, with 20 bases between. From germline, CDR1 is MDHEN and CDR2 SYDVKM. The CDR3 extends over 17 amino acids. CDR3 sequence reads: CASSLGGNRYWDTEAFF. The DNA for the CDR3 is TGTGCCAGCAGTTTGGGGGGGAACAGATACTGGGACACTGAAGCTTTCTTT.